This TCR beta chain comes out of a study of T cell changes during pregnancy in multiple sclerosis. The germline V and J ends were trimmed by 5 bases and 6 bases, with 11 bases remaining between them. Germline V gene data show CDR1 as SEHNR and CDR2 as FQNEAQ (reference sequence). The CDR3 length is 12 residues. In this sample, this clone turned up once. The method was immunoSEQ multiplex PCR; TCRdb's version includes in-frame clones alone and lacks a portion of them. Of 25,000 to 35,000 clones detected, around 94% appear once; the ten largest clones hold approximately 5.9%. The sample was CD8+ T cells from peripheral blood mononuclear cells, taken before pregnancy. The clonotype originates from a female donor with multiple sclerosis, enrolled in a pregnancy study. The chain links TRBV7-9 to TRBJ2-7; the D gene is possibly TRBD2 (6 bases). The CDR3 nucleotides read TGTGCCAGCAGCGCCGGGGAGGCCGAGCAGTACTTC. Translation gives CASSAGEAEQYF.